The clone carrying this TCR beta chain was recorded a few times. The germline CDR1 and CDR2 sequences are SGHTA and FQGNSA. The CDR3 loop spans 13 amino acids. V shed 1 base and J shed 4 bases, with 6 bases lying between them. The record originates from a study of CD8+CD57+ T cells in acquired aplastic anemia. CDR3 and TCR beta VDJ profiling relied on a genomic DNA template. TCRdb analysed the reads with MiXCR anew, one entry per CDR3 protein. The repertoire holds 150,000 to 200,000 distinct CDR3 sequences, with about half as singletons. The patients chosen for sequencing had shown expansion of CD8+CD57+ cells (detected by flow cytometry).

The clonotype originates from a human donor with aplastic anemia. Input material: sorted CD4+, CD8+, or CD8+CD57+ T cells (not recorded which) from PBMCs. This sequence joins TRBV7-2 and TRBJ2-3; no firm D call. For the CDR3, the DNA is TGTGCCAGCAGCTTAGATCAAGCAGATACGCAGTATTTT. Protein sequence: CASSLDQADTQYF.